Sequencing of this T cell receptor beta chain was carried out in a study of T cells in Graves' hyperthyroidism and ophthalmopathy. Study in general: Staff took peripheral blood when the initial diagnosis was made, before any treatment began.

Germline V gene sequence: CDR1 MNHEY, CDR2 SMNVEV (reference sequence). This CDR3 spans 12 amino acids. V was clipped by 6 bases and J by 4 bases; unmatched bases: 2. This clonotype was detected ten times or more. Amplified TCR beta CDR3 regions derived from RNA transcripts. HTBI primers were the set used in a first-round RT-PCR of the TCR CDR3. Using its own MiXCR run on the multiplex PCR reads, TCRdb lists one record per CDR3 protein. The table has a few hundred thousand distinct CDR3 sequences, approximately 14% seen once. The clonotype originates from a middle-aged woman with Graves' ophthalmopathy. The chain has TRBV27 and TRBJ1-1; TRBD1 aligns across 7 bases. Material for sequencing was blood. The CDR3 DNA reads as TGTGCCAGCAGGGAGGGGGCCACTGAAGCTTTCTTT. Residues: CASREGATEAFF.